Listed below are T cell receptor beta chains from one sample, sequenced in a study of control samples from healthy donors and cancer patients. TCRdb's copy holds only in-frame clones and misses some; the assay was immunoSEQ multiplex PCR. Of 130,000 to 150,000 clones listed, around 94% are singletons. Material for sequencing was PBMCs. These receptors all stem from a man in his sixties with colorectal cancer. CDR3s include the opening cysteine and the closing phenylalanine or tryptophan. Fields, in order: D gene, clone size, V gene, J gene, CDR3 DNA, CDR3 protein. D genes are given only for firm matches. Size is stated for part of the rows, as once, few or many counts, or as a class when the clone is expanded.

d_gene: -
abundance: -
v_gene: TRBV6-5
j_gene: TRBJ2-2
CDR3nt: TGTGCCAGCAGCCGAGGAGGCACCGGGGAGCTGTTTTTT
CDR3aa: CASSRGGTGELFF

d_gene: TRBD1
abundance: -
v_gene: TRBV11-2
j_gene: TRBJ2-1
CDR3nt: TGTGCCAGCAGCCAGGACAGGGGGCACCGGGAGTTCTTC
CDR3aa: CASSQDRGHREFF

d_gene: -
abundance: -
v_gene: TRBV10-2
j_gene: TRBJ2-7
CDR3nt: TGCGTCCCCTCCTACGAGCAGTACTTC
CDR3aa: CVPSYEQYF

d_gene: -
abundance: -
v_gene: TRBV10-3
j_gene: TRBJ1-1
CDR3nt: TGTGCCATCAGTGACAGGGTTCAGCGGGACACTGAAGCTTTCTTT
CDR3aa: CAISDRVQRDTEAFF

d_gene: TRBD1
abundance: -
v_gene: TRBV19
j_gene: TRBJ1-1
CDR3nt: TGTGCCAGTACCCACCGACAGGGGAGGAGGAACACTGAAGCTTTCTTT
CDR3aa: CASTHRQGRRNTEAFF

d_gene: -
abundance: -
v_gene: TRBV7-2
j_gene: TRBJ1-2
CDR3nt: TGTGCCAGCAGCTTTGACAGGCGAGAGAACTATGGCTACACCTTC
CDR3aa: CASSFDRRENYGYTF

d_gene: TRBD2
abundance: -
v_gene: TRBV27
j_gene: TRBJ2-4
CDR3nt: TGTGCCAGCAGTTTGAGACTAGCGGGGGGAGCCAAAAACATTCAGTACTTC
CDR3aa: CASSLRLAGGAKNIQYF

d_gene: TRBD1
abundance: -
v_gene: TRBV5-4
j_gene: TRBJ1-4
CDR3nt: TGTGCCAGCAGCATGGGACAGGGAAATGAAAAACTGTTTTTT
CDR3aa: CASSMGQGNEKLFF

d_gene: -
abundance: -
v_gene: TRBV2
j_gene: TRBJ1-4
CDR3nt: TGTGCCAGCAGTCTAACAGGGTTTGAAAAACTGTTTTTT
CDR3aa: CASSLTGFEKLFF

d_gene: -
abundance: -
v_gene: TRBV12-3/TRBV12-4
j_gene: TRBJ2-5
CDR3nt: TGTGCCAGCAGTTTGGGGGTTCAAGAGACCCAGTACTTC
CDR3aa: CASSLGVQETQYF

d_gene: TRBD2
abundance: -
v_gene: TRBV3-1/TRBV3-2
j_gene: TRBJ2-7
CDR3nt: TGTGCCAGCAGCCAAGGGCCCGGGGGGGCATACGAGCAGTACTTC
CDR3aa: CASSQGPGGAYEQYF

d_gene: TRBD1
abundance: -
v_gene: TRBV5-5
j_gene: TRBJ1-1
CDR3nt: TGTGCCAGCAGCTTGCAAACAGGGGGCACTGAAGCTTTCTTT
CDR3aa: CASSLQTGGTEAFF

d_gene: TRBD2
abundance: -
v_gene: TRBV27
j_gene: TRBJ2-7
CDR3nt: TGTGCCAGCAGTTTATCGCTCGGGGGGTACTACGAGCAGTACTTC
CDR3aa: CASSLSLGGYYEQYF

d_gene: -
abundance: once
v_gene: TRBV7-2
j_gene: TRBJ1-6
CDR3nt: TGTGCCAGCAGCTTAGATGGAAGTTGGGGCTCCTATAATTCACCCCTCCACTTT
CDR3aa: CASSLDGSWGSYNSPLHF

d_gene: TRBD2
abundance: -
v_gene: TRBV6-5
j_gene: TRBJ2-3
CDR3nt: TGTGCCAGCAGTTACTCCAGCGGGGGTGGCACAGATACGCAGTATTTT
CDR3aa: CASSYSSGGGTDTQYF

d_gene: TRBD1
abundance: -
v_gene: TRBV19
j_gene: TRBJ1-5
CDR3nt: TGTGCCAGTAGTATAGGCCGGACAGGGGGGAGCAATCAGCCCCAGCATTTT
CDR3aa: CASSIGRTGGSNQPQHF

d_gene: -
abundance: -
v_gene: TRBV5-5
j_gene: TRBJ2-7
CDR3nt: TGTGCCAGCAGCTTCCCTCAGCCCTACGAGCAGTACTTC
CDR3aa: CASSFPQPYEQYF

d_gene: -
abundance: -
v_gene: TRBV30
j_gene: TRBJ1-1
CDR3nt: TGTGCCTGGAGTGCAGGGGCGCGGACTGAAGCTTTCTTT
CDR3aa: CAWSAGARTEAFF

d_gene: -
abundance: -
v_gene: TRBV2
j_gene: TRBJ2-3
CDR3nt: TGTGCCAGCAGGAAGGACAAAGCGCAGTATTTT
CDR3aa: CASRKDKAQYF

d_gene: -
abundance: once
v_gene: TRBV3-1/TRBV3-2
j_gene: TRBJ1-4
CDR3nt: TGTGCCAGCAGCCCGGGTGGGGCTAATGAAAAACTGTTTTTT
CDR3aa: CASSPGGANEKLFF

d_gene: -
abundance: -
v_gene: TRBV14
j_gene: TRBJ2-5
CDR3nt: TGTGCCAGCAGCCAAAGGGCCTTAGAGACCCAGTACTTC
CDR3aa: CASSQRALETQYF

d_gene: TRBD2
abundance: -
v_gene: TRBV28
j_gene: TRBJ2-7
CDR3nt: TGTGCCAGCAGTTTCGGGGGGGACTACGAGCAGTACTTC
CDR3aa: CASSFGGDYEQYF

d_gene: TRBD1
abundance: -
v_gene: TRBV5-6
j_gene: TRBJ1-3
CDR3nt: TGTGCCAGCAGCCAAGGGACAGGTAACACCATATATTTT
CDR3aa: CASSQGTGNTIYF

d_gene: -
abundance: -
v_gene: TRBV7-9
j_gene: TRBJ1-1
CDR3nt: TGTGCCAGCAGCTTAGGGGAGCAGGGTAAAAGTGAAGCTTTCTTT
CDR3aa: CASSLGEQGKSEAFF

d_gene: -
abundance: -
v_gene: TRBV2
j_gene: TRBJ1-2
CDR3nt: TGTGCCAGCAGTCGGACTCTACCTACAGGCTATGGCTACACCTTC
CDR3aa: CASSRTLPTGYGYTF

d_gene: -
abundance: once
v_gene: TRBV27
j_gene: TRBJ2-2
CDR3nt: TGTGCCAGCAGTTTGTTTCCGGGGGCCGGGACGGGAAACACCGGGGAGCTGTTTTTT
CDR3aa: CASSLFPGAGTGNTGELFF

d_gene: -
abundance: -
v_gene: TRBV18
j_gene: TRBJ1-5
CDR3nt: TGTGCCAGCTCACCAAGCGGGGAGGAACCCCAGCATTTT
CDR3aa: CASSPSGEEPQHF